This T cell receptor beta chain was sequenced during a study of blood T cells in healthy people across ages. Whole-study context: Template switching caught about one barcoded beta molecule for each two T cells.

The CDR3 totals 13 residues. The germline gives CDR1 MNHEY, CDR2 SVGEGT. This clonotype appeared once. Compared with germline, one end of the junction differs, possibly owing to a read error. Primers used in a second PCR of about 7 to 12 cycles were a sample-barcoded 5' primer and a J-beta primer mix. From the 5' RACE reads, TCRdb called clonotypes with MiXCR, one entry per CDR3 protein. The sample contains hundreds of thousands of distinct CDR3 sequences, around 43% of which appear only once. This sequence was found in a man older than 75 in good health. The chain couples TRBV6-2 or TRBV6-3 to TRBJ2-1; D not certain. Sequenced input: blood. CDR3 loop: CASSQPPYNERFF. Here the CDR3 DNA reads TGTGCCAGCAGCCAACCCCCCTACAATGAGCGGTTCTTC.